Detailed here is one TCR beta chain. Its specificity is unknown. The source of the sample is a study of cytomegalovirus exposure and HLA in healthy donors. General observations from the study: 150 or so TCR beta chains were listed as cytomegalovirus-associated.

Measured with immunoSEQ multiplex PCR; TCRdb has only the in-frame clones, and not every one. In the table there are 65,000 to 80,000 clones, approximately 95% of which are singletons. V lost 4 bases, J lost 4 bases, and 10 bases lay in between. Germline lookup yields CDR1 SGHDN and CDR2 FVKESK. CDR3 size: 13 residues. The clonotype was recovered from a woman between 18 and 29 years old in good health and CMV-seronegative. The sample comprised PBMCs. This sequence joins TRBV14 and TRBJ1-1, with D unclear. This chain's CDR3 is CASSLLPGTEAFF. CDR3 DNA: TGTGCCAGCAGCCTACTACCGGGCACTGAAGCTTTCTTT.